The 31 T cell receptor beta chains listed next were all sequenced from one sample in a study of low-dose radiotherapy and immunotherapy resistance in tumors. Indicated time point: before trial treatment. First-strand cDNA used TRAV- and TRBV-specific primers, covering alpha and beta chains. With a V-primer adapter and a constant-region primer, TCRs were amplified for roughly 18 PCR cycles. TCRdb ran MiXCR on the reads and lists one entry per CDR3 protein. The sample carries tens of thousands of distinct CDR3 sequences, under 30% recorded once. The material was PBMCs, obtained before treatment. These receptors were collected from a male donor with prostate cancer.

This clonotype was found many times. This chain joins TRBV6-2 or TRBV6-3 and TRBJ1-5; 7 bases align to TRBD1. The length of the CDR3 is 17 residues. With 6 bases clipped from V and 2 bases from J, the junction kept 13 bases outside the gene matches. Germline CDR1 is MNHEY and CDR2 is SVGEGT. Written as DNA, the CDR3 is TGTGCCAGCAGGCCTCCGGACAGGCAGGGCGGCAATCAGCCCCAGCATTTT. It yields the protein CASRPPDRQGGNQPQHF.

This clonotype was detected many times. The chain employs TRBV12-3 or TRBV12-4 and TRBJ2-1; D may correspond to TRBD1 or TRBD2 (6 bases each). The CDR3 is 15 residues long. With 3 bases removed from V and 1 base from J, the gap between germline ends came to 10 bases. CDR3 amino acids: CASSFRRGSYNEQFF. The CDR3 bases are TGTGCCAGCAGTTTCAGGAGGGGGTCCTACAATGAGCAGTTCTTC.

The rearrangement uses TRBV6-2 or TRBV6-3 and TRBJ2-2; D gene uncertain. Germline V gene sequence: CDR1 MNHEY, CDR2 SVGEGT. This CDR3 is 14 amino acids long. Trimming pared 2 bases from V and 4 bases from J, leaving 8 bases between. The CDR3 sequence: CASSYAQVTGELFF. CDR3 in DNA: TGTGCCAGCAGTTACGCTCAGGTCACCGGGGAGCTGTTTTTT.

This clonotype was recorded many times. At one of its ends the junction is not consistent with the germline gene, which may arise from a read error. This chain joins TRBV6-2 or TRBV6-3 and TRBJ1-1; D gene ambiguous. Germline V CDR1 and CDR2: MNHEY, SVGEGT. The CDR3 is 14 residues long. In DNA form, the CDR3 reads TGCGCCAGCAGCTCCATAAACAGTAACACTGAAGCTTTCTTT. It is translated as CASSSINSNTEAFF.

This clonotype was counted at least ten times. The V and J genes are TRBV7-3 and TRBJ1-1, with D possibly matching TRBD1 (5 bases). The length of the CDR3 is 15 residues. Germline values: CDR1 SGHTA, CDR2 FQGTGA. The V and J ends lost 4 bases and 3 bases respectively, with 15 bases between them. CDR3 DNA sequence: TGTGCCAGCAGCTCTAGCCCGCAGGGTGACACTGAAGCTTTCTTT. Amino acids: CASSSSPQGDTEAFF. The variable domain in full, with the rest retrieved from reference TRBV7-3 and TRBJ1-1, is GAGVSQTPSNKVTEKGKYVELRCDPISGHTALYWYRQSLGQGPEFLIYFQGTGAADDSGLPNDRFFAVRPEGSVSTLKIQRTERGDSAVYLCASSSSPQGDTEAFFGQGTRLTVV.

This clonotype was counted at least ten times. The chain has TRBV10-2 and TRBJ2-3; D tentatively reads TRBD1 or TRBD2 (6 bases each). CDR3 length: 15 amino acids. Looked up from germline, CDR1 is WSHSY and CDR2 is SAAADI. V lost 6 bases and J lost 1, with 14 bases in between. CDR3 coding DNA: TGCGCCAGCAGGAAGTGGAGGGGGGGCACAGATACGCAGTATTTT. It is translated as CASRKWRGGTDTQYF.

This clonotype was seen ten or more times. CDR3 region: CASSSGTGNTGELFF. The CDR3 region has the DNA TGTGCCAGCAGTTCCGGGACAGGGAACACCGGGGAGCTGTTTTTT. The chain carries TRBV6-5 and TRBJ2-2; TRBD1 matches at 8 bases. Germline V gene data show CDR1 as MNHEY and CDR2 as SVGAGI. This CDR3 is 15 amino acids long. The V gene end was trimmed by 4 bases and the J gene end by 1 base; junction bases not matched to a gene: 2.

This clonotype was seen repeatedly, ten times or more. In nucleotides, the CDR3 is TGTGCCAGCAGCCAAGAGGCCGGGACTAGCTTCAATGAGCAGTTCTTC. Translating it yields CASSQEAGTSFNEQFF. The genes are TRBV3-1 and TRBJ2-1; 9 bases line up with TRBD2. Looked up from germline, CDR1 is LGHDT and CDR2 is YNNKEL (reference sequence). J was trimmed by 6 bases and V by 0 bases; bases with no gene match: 6. CDR3 length: 16 amino acids.

There are many counts of this clonotype. This chain connects TRBV30 to TRBJ1-4; D is ambiguous. CDR3 length equals 13 residues. V lost 1 base and J lost 2, with 5 bases in between. The V gene's germline CDR1 is GTSNPN and CDR2 SVGIG (reference sequence). CDR3 loop: CAWSASTNEKLFF. The DNA of the CDR3 is TGTGCCTGGAGTGCATCTACTAATGAAAAACTGTTTTTT.

The CDR3 DNA reads TGTGCCAGCTCACCACCGGCAGGTGGATACGAGCAGTACTTC. It specifies CASSPPAGGYEQYF. The J gene is TRBJ2-7, the V gene TRBV18; D call uncertain. V was cut by 0 bases and J by 4 bases, with 10 bases left in between. Germline CDR1 KGHSH, CDR2 LQKENI. CDR3 length equals 14 residues. Combining the CDR3 with reference TRBV18 and TRBJ2-7 gives the whole variable domain NAGVMQNPRHLVRRRGQEARLRCSPMKGHSHVYWYRQLPEEGLKFMVYLQKENIIDESGMPKERFSAEFPKEGPSILRIQQVVRGDSAAYFCASSPPAGGYEQYFGPGTRLTVT.

V and J are TRBV19 and TRBJ1-3; D is uncertain. Trimming shortened V by 7 bases and J by 1 base, and 8 bases separated the two germline ends. This CDR3 comprises 13 residues. Germline V lookup: CDR1 LNHDA, CDR2 SQIVND (reference sequence). The CDR3 loop is CASTSKSGNTIYF. In nucleotides, the CDR3 is TGTGCCAGTACCTCCAAGTCTGGAAACACCATATATTTT.

CDR3 in amino acids: CASSQGANQPQHF. Written as DNA, the CDR3 is TGTGCCAGCAGCCAGGGCGCCAATCAGCCCCAGCATTTT. The chain uses TRBV3-1 and TRBJ1-5, with D hard to call. Germline CDR1 is LGHDT and CDR2 is YNNKEL (reference sequence). The ends were cut back, 3 bases at V and 3 bases at J, with 6 bases in the middle. The CDR3 sequence is 13 residues long.

V and J are TRBV13 and TRBJ2-5; the match to TRBD2 covers 11 bases. V was clipped by 0 bases and J by 0 bases; unmatched bases: 15. CDR1 is PRHDT and CDR2 is FYEKMQ in the germline V gene (reference sequence). The CDR3 is 21 amino acids. DNA for the CDR3: TGTGCCAGCAGCTTAGGCCATACTAGCGGGAGTATCCCCAGGTACCAAGAGACCCAGTACTTC. This translates into CASSLGHTSGSIPRYQETQYF.

The rearrangement links TRBV12-3 or TRBV12-4 to TRBJ2-1; D is tentatively TRBD1 or TRBD2 (6 bases each). This CDR3 has 12 residues. V gave up 2 bases and J gave up 15 bases, with 14 bases separating them. CDR3 amino acids: CASSLMEGGLFF. The CDR3 coding sequence is TGTGCCAGCAGTTTAATGGAGGGGGGTCTGTTCTTC.

The CDR3: CASSSRDRSREKLFF. The DNA for the CDR3 is TGTGCCAGCAGCTCCCGGGACAGGAGTCGGGAAAAACTGTTTTTT. The J gene is TRBJ1-4, the V gene TRBV11-2, with 8 bases that match TRBD1. V lost 4 bases, J lost 8 bases, and 9 bases stayed unmatched. The CDR3 extends over 15 amino acids. Germline V gives CDR1 SGHAT, CDR2 FQNNGV.

This sequence joins TRBV9 and TRBJ1-3; no firm D call. V gave up 3 bases and J gave up 0 bases, with 10 bases separating them. This CDR3 has 15 residues. Germline V gives CDR1 SGDLS, CDR2 YYNGEE. CDR3 sequence reads: CASSDITYSGNTIYF. The CDR3 DNA reads TGTGCCAGCAGCGACATCACCTACTCTGGAAACACCATATATTTT.

This clonotype has a count of ten or more. The rearrangement joins TRBV12-3 or TRBV12-4 to TRBJ2-7; D is possibly TRBD2 (6 bases). V was cut by 6 bases and J by 3 bases, with 18 bases left in between. The CDR3 is made up of 15 amino acids. Here the CDR3 DNA reads TGTGCCAGCAGCCTACGAAGCGGGTCATACTACGAGCAGTACTTC. This gives the protein CASSLRSGSYYEQYF.

There are many counts of this clonotype. The CDR3, as DNA: TGTGCCTGGAGTGTCCGGAGCGGGAGGGCCCGAGAGCAGTACTTC. Translation gives CAWSVRSGRAREQYF. The chain combines TRBV30 with TRBJ2-7; 10 bases are a match to TRBD2. This CDR3 has 15 amino acids. Germline V gene sequence: CDR1 GTSNPN, CDR2 SVGIG (reference sequence). The V segment lost 0 bases and the J segment 7 bases; nucleotides outside the gene matches: 9.

This clonotype has ten or more counts. The chain employs TRBV28 and TRBJ1-4; 8 bases are shared with TRBD1. Per germline, CDR1 MDHEN and CDR2 SYDVKM. The CDR3 is made up of 16 amino acids. V was pared by 4 bases and J by 3 bases, with 7 bases of the junction left unmatched. The DNA for the CDR3 is TGTGCCAGCAGTTCCCTACAGACAGGGGCTAATGAAAAACTGTTTTTT. It codes for CASSSLQTGANEKLFF.

Comments on this clonotype: A far larger clone lies a single base away; this is likely a read error. This chain links TRBV24-1 with TRBJ1-2, with 12 bases that match TRBD1. CDR1 and CDR2 from the germline V gene are KGHDR and SFDVKD. The CDR3 loop spans 14 amino acids. In DNA form, the CDR3 reads TGTTCCCCCCCGGGACAGGGGGCTGACTATGGCTACACCTTC. Amino acid sequence: CSPPGQGADYGYTF.

By sample fraction, this clonotype is medium-sized. The rearrangement joins TRBV3-1 to TRBJ2-1; TRBD2 matches 11 bases. Per germline, CDR1 LGHDT and CDR2 YNNKEL (reference sequence). V shed 6 bases, J shed 10 bases, and the junction held 14 bases outside the gene matches. This CDR3 is built from 16 residues. In nucleotides, the CDR3 is TGTGCCAGCAGTCAAATCCTATTAGCTAGCGGGAGGGAGCAGTTCTTC. Its translation: CASSQILLASGREQFF.

This clonotype was seen many times. The chain uses TRBV29-1 and TRBJ1-1; the match to TRBD1 covers 8 bases. The CDR3 spans 15 residues. Germline CDR1 reads SQVTM; CDR2 reads ANQGSEA. J lost 4 bases, V lost 1 base, and 8 bases had no gene match. CDR3 in amino acids: CSVEGERTGTTEAFF. CDR3 sequence (DNA): TGCAGCGTTGAAGGCGAACGGACAGGGACCACTGAAGCTTTCTTT.

This clonotype was observed many times. The V and J genes are TRBV7-9 and TRBJ2-5, with 7 nucleotides matching TRBD1. Trimming at V came to 1 base and at J to 2 bases, leaving 7 bases not matched to a gene. Germline CDR1 and CDR2: SEHNR and FQNEAQ (reference sequence). The CDR3 spans 16 residues. CDR3 sequence (DNA): TGTGCCAGCAGCTTAGTTGGACAGGTGTTACAAGAGACCCAGTACTTC. This encodes CASSLVGQVLQETQYF.

The chain uses TRBV5-1 and TRBJ2-1; 8 positions agree with TRBD2. The CDR3 length is 16 residues. Unmatched junction bases numbered 8, after V lost 6 bases and J lost 0 bases. Germline loops: CDR1 SGHRS, CDR2 YFSETQ. CDR3 loop: CASTLASGSSYNEQFF. DNA of the CDR3: TGCGCCAGCACCCTGGCGAGCGGGAGCTCCTACAATGAGCAGTTCTTC.

Many counts were recorded for this clonotype. The V and J genes are TRBV7-2 and TRBJ2-1, with 9 bases aligning to TRBD1. Germline assignment: CDR1 SGHTA and CDR2 FQGNSA. V shed 4 bases, J shed 10 bases, and the junction held 8 bases outside the gene matches. The length of the CDR3 is 14 residues. The CDR3 protein is CASSSGQGSWEQFF. The CDR3 DNA follows: TGTGCCAGCAGCTCGGGACAGGGAAGTTGGGAGCAGTTCTTC.

The gene calls are TRBV5-1 and TRBJ1-3, with TRBD1 as a possible D gene (6 bases). The length of the CDR3 is 17 residues. The germline V and J ends were trimmed by 0 bases and 0 bases, with 13 bases remaining between them. CDR1 and CDR2 from the germline V gene are SGHRS and YFSETQ. The CDR3: CASSLVPTGLSGNTIYF. CDR3 nucleotide sequence: TGCGCCAGCAGCTTGGTCCCGACAGGCCTCTCTGGAAACACCATATATTTT.

The rearrangement uses TRBV4-2 and TRBJ2-1, with D perhaps TRBD1 (6 bases). V was clipped by 0 bases and J by 5 bases, with 14 bases between them. Germline CDR1 is LGHNA and CDR2 is YNFKEQ. This CDR3 has 16 amino acids. DNA of the CDR3: TGTGCCAGCAGCCAAGAATTGTTGGGGGCAAACAATGAGCAGTTCTTC. It encodes CASSQELLGANNEQFF.

This clonotype was found once. This probably arose from a read error, given a far larger clone one base away. The CDR3 does not close with the conserved phenylalanine or tryptophan, likely indicating a read error. The chain uses TRBV5-3 and TRBJ2-3, with 7 nucleotides matching TRBD2. TRBV5-3 is given ORF status, its function remaining uncertain. This CDR3 region has 12 residues. CDR3 residues: CASSAGADTQYS. The CDR3 bases are TGCGCCAGCAGCGCGGGAGCAGATACGCAGTATTCT.

This clonotype was recorded at least ten times. The rearrangement joins TRBV10-3 to TRBJ1-6; unclear D gene. From germline, CDR1 is ENHRY and CDR2 SYGVKD. The length of the CDR3 is 13 residues. The ends were cut back, 7 bases at V and 6 bases at J, with 10 bases in the middle. The CDR3 reads CAITEGSNSPLHF. For the CDR3, the DNA is TGTGCCATCACGGAGGGATCTAATTCACCCCTCCACTTT.

The chain joins TRBV28 to TRBJ2-6; D could derive from TRBD1 or TRBD2 (5 bases each). The CDR3 length is 15 residues. Germline CDR1 is MDHEN and CDR2 is SYDVKM. Trimming cost V 3 bases and J 0 bases, with 6 bases left between them. The CDR3 loop is CASSFGTSGANVLTF. The CDR3 DNA is TGTGCCAGCAGTTTTGGGACCTCTGGGGCCAACGTCCTGACTTTC. The full variable domain, completed using reference TRBV28 and TRBJ2-6, is DVKVTQSSRYLVKRTGEKVFLECVQDMDHENMFWYRQDPGLGLRLIYFSYDVKMKEKGDIPEGYSVSREKKERFSLILESASTNQTSMYLCASSFGTSGANVLTFGAGSRLTVL.

This clonotype showed up many times. The genes are TRBV28 and TRBJ2-6, with 10 bases fitting TRBD1. This CDR3 has 18 amino acids. V was clipped by 4 bases and J by 3 bases; unmatched bases: 9. Per the germline V gene, CDR1 is MDHEN and CDR2 is SYDVKM. The CDR3 here is CASSSDRDRGGGANVLTF. The CDR3 coding sequence is TGTGCCAGCAGTTCCGACCGGGACAGGGGAGGTGGGGCCAACGTCCTGACTTTC.